The next 26 T cell receptor beta chains were all read from a single sample in a study of T cells in Graves' hyperthyroidism and ophthalmopathy. Amplified TCR beta CDR3 regions came from RNA transcripts. First-round RT-PCR of the TCR CDR3 relied on the HTBI primer set. TCRdb reprocessed the multiplex PCR reads via MiXCR and lists one record per CDR3 protein. The sample carries some 550,000 distinct CDR3 sequences, less than 25% recorded once. Sequences were obtained from blood. Receptors were obtained from a man between 18 and 35 years old with Graves' hyperthyroidism.

Ten or more counts support this clonotype. The J gene is TRBJ2-2, the V gene TRBV4-2, with 8 bases lining up with TRBD2. J was trimmed by 5 bases and V by 3 bases; bases with no gene match: 11. Germline lookup yields CDR1 LGHNA and CDR2 YNFKEQ. The CDR3 has 17 amino acids. The CDR3 nucleotides read TGTGCCAGCAGCCATCCCCCAGGGGTAGCGGGGACCGGGGAGCTGTTTTTT. It yields the protein CASSHPPGVAGTGELFF.

This chain connects TRBV6-5 to TRBJ2-4; D gene unclear. Germline V gene sequence: CDR1 MNHEY, CDR2 SVGAGI. The CDR3 is made up of 16 amino acids. Trimming cost V 4 bases and J 11 bases, with 24 bases left between them. CDR3 region: CASSSESLGQVPLQYF. CDR3 DNA: TGTGCCAGCAGTTCCGAATCACTTGGCCAGGTCCCCCTTCAGTACTTC.

This clonotype was seen a few times. The V gene is TRBV7-9, the J gene TRBJ1-2; 8 bases line up with TRBD1. The CDR3 consists of 15 residues. Germline trimming cut 5 bases from V and 5 bases from J; bases unmatched to any gene: 10. Germline V CDR1 and CDR2: SEHNR, FQNEAQ (reference sequence). The CDR3 sequence is CASSPNGDRRYGYTF. For the CDR3, the DNA is TGTGCCAGCAGCCCCAATGGGGACAGGAGATATGGCTACACCTTC.

The chain carries TRBV28 and TRBJ2-7, with a tentative D call TRBD2 (6 bases). The CDR3 extends over 14 amino acids. The germline V gene encodes CDR1 MDHEN and CDR2 SYDVKM. Between the trimmed V and J ends, which lost 5 bases and 6 bases, there was a span of 17 bases. The CDR3 protein is CASSQRTAGSEQYF. The DNA of the CDR3 is TGTGCCAGCAGTCAGAGGACGGCCGGGAGCGAGCAGTACTTC.

This chain connects TRBV12-3 or TRBV12-4 to TRBJ2-2; D remains unclear. The CDR3 length is 15 residues. V was shortened by 6 bases and J by 0 bases, with 11 bases between the two germline ends. The CDR3 loop is CASSLPIPNTGELFF. The DNA for the CDR3 is TGTGCCAGCAGCCTACCAATACCGAACACCGGGGAGCTGTTTTTT.

This clonotype was counted at least ten times. The chain couples TRBV6-1 to TRBJ1-6; D perhaps matches TRBD1 (5 bases). This CDR3 spans 15 amino acids. Deletions cut 6 bases from V and 0 bases from J, with 9 bases between. Germline CDR1 reads MNHNS; CDR2 reads SASEGT. CDR3 nucleotides: TGTGCCAGCAGGCAGGGCTTCTCCTATAATTCACCCCTCCACTTT. Translated, it gives CASRQGFSYNSPLHF.

This sequence joins TRBV11-2 and TRBJ2-5; D is unresolved. The ends were cut back, 5 bases at V and 5 bases at J, with 18 bases in the middle. CDR1 and CDR2 (germline): SGHAT, FQNNGV. The CDR3 has 15 residues. CDR3 amino acids: CASSPSTTWGETQYF. CDR3 nucleotide sequence: TGTGCCAGCAGCCCTAGTACCACCTGGGGTGAGACCCAGTACTTC.

A note on this clonotype: A much more abundant neighbour one base away suggests this may be a read error. The chain uses TRBV6-5 and TRBJ2-2, with TRBD1 as a possible D gene (6 bases). In germline, CDR1 is MNHEY, CDR2 SVGAGI. The CDR3 sequence is 15 residues long. In DNA, the CDR3 is TGTGCCAGCAGTTACTGGGGGCGTGCCACCGGGGAGCTGTGTTTT. The encoded protein is CASSYWGRATGELCF.

This clonotype was seen a few times. The chain joins TRBV3-1 to TRBJ1-5; a possible D gene is TRBD1 (6 bases). Germline V lookup: CDR1 LGHDT, CDR2 YNNKEL (reference sequence). V was pared by 1 base and J by 5 bases, with 18 bases between. This CDR3 is built from 17 residues. This CDR3 reads CASSQGLGGSGDQPQHF. CDR3 in DNA: TGTGCCAGCAGCCAAGGTTTAGGGGGGTCGGGTGATCAGCCCCAGCATTTT.

There are many counts of this clonotype. This chain uses TRBV6-2 or TRBV6-3 with TRBJ2-5, with a weak D call TRBD1 (5 bases). The length of the CDR3 is 15 residues. Germline V gene sequence: CDR1 MNHEY, CDR2 SVGEGT. The V end lost 1 base, the J end lost 3 bases, and 12 bases lay between the germline ends. The CDR3 nucleotides are TGTGCCAGCAGTTACTTCGGCAGGGCCAAAGAGACCCAGTACTTC. Translation gives CASSYFGRAKETQYF.

The chain has TRBV30 and TRBJ2-6, with D perhaps TRBD1 (5 bases). Per the germline V gene, CDR1 is GTSNPN and CDR2 is SVGIG (reference sequence). The CDR3 length is 14 residues. V lost 5 bases to trimming and J lost 0 bases, with 8 bases between them. The CDR3 spells CAWDGHSGANVLTF. In nucleotides, the CDR3 is TGTGCCTGGGACGGACACTCTGGGGCCAACGTCCTGACTTTC.

This clonotype was seen at least ten times. The chain uses TRBV6-5 and TRBJ1-3, with D hard to call. V was pared by 4 bases and J by 9 bases, with 10 bases between. CDR1 MNHEY and CDR2 SVGAGI come from the germline V gene. This CDR3 contains 12 residues. CDR3 coding DNA: TGTGCCAGCAGTTCGGACTGGAGCACCATATATTTT. This encodes CASSSDWSTIYF.

The table lists this clonotype with many counts. DNA for the CDR3: TGTGCCAGCAGTTTGGGGGGGAACAGATACACCTTC. Amino acids: CASSLGGNRYTF. The rearrangement links TRBV12-3 or TRBV12-4 to TRBJ1-2, with D maybe TRBD1 (5 bases). The V gene lost 3 bases and the J gene lost 11 bases, with 13 bases spanning the gap. This CDR3 spans 12 amino acids.

This clonotype was counted many times. The chain couples TRBV28 to TRBJ2-5; the D gene is possibly TRBD2 (7 bases). Trimming removed 10 bases at V and 2 bases at J, with 20 bases between. The CDR3 has 15 amino acids. Germline assignment: CDR1 MDHEN and CDR2 SYDVKM. The CDR3 is CAIDPEGRGQETQYF. CDR3 in DNA: TGTGCCATTGACCCCGAGGGGAGGGGGCAAGAGACCCAGTACTTC.

This clonotype was seen at least ten times. The V gene is TRBV12-3 or TRBV12-4, the J gene TRBJ1-1; D not certain. CDR3 length equals 14 residues. Trimming took off 3 bases at V and 1 base at J, with 9 bases between the two ends. As DNA, the CDR3 is TGTGCCAGCAGTTTGAGGCAGGCGAACACTGAAGCTTTCTTT. Its protein is CASSLRQANTEAFF.

Here the CDR3 DNA reads TGTGCCAGCAGTTACGCGTCAGCCGTGAACACTGAAGCTTTCTTT. It yields the protein CASSYASAVNTEAFF. This rearrangement joins TRBV6-5 to TRBJ1-1, with D unresolved. V was trimmed by 2 bases and J by 0 bases, leaving 10 bases between them. From germline, CDR1 is MNHEY and CDR2 SVGAGI. This CDR3 is built from 15 residues.

This rearrangement joins TRBV6-1 to TRBJ2-7; D may match TRBD1 or TRBD2 (5 bases each). This CDR3 has 12 amino acids. Germline CDR1 MNHNS, CDR2 SASEGT. Trimming removed 6 bases from V and 3 bases from J, with 9 bases in between. The CDR3 sequence: CASSGTHYEQYF. For the CDR3, the DNA is TGTGCCAGCAGCGGGACCCACTACGAGCAGTACTTC.

The rearrangement links TRBV6-1 to TRBJ1-2; D perhaps matches TRBD1 (5 bases). Germline lookup yields CDR1 MNHNS and CDR2 SASEGT. This CDR3 comprises 14 residues. Trimming took off 7 bases at V and 3 bases at J, with 15 bases between the two ends. The CDR3 bases are TGTGCCAGCAACGACCAGGGCGTGTACTATGGCTACACCTTC. This codes for CASNDQGVYYGYTF.

This clonotype was observed a few times. The chain joins TRBV30 to TRBJ1-1; D remains unclear. V dropped 0 bases and J dropped 0 bases, with 11 bases sitting between them. The CDR3 extends over 15 amino acids. Germline lookup yields CDR1 GTSNPN and CDR2 SVGIG (reference sequence). The CDR3 loop reads CAWSVLGNLNTEAFF. The CDR3 region has the DNA TGTGCCTGGAGTGTACTTGGCAACCTGAACACTGAAGCTTTCTTT.

The chain links TRBV6-1 to TRBJ1-2; D gene unclear. The length of the CDR3 is 15 residues. Trimming shortened V by 7 bases and J by 7 bases, and 22 bases separated the two germline ends. Germline V gives CDR1 MNHNS, CDR2 SASEGT. The CDR3 spells CASTSTGRATSGYTF. CDR3 in DNA: TGTGCCAGCACCTCAACCGGGCGTGCCACGAGTGGCTACACCTTC.

This chain uses TRBV9 with TRBJ1-6; unclear D gene. Germline V gives CDR1 SGDLS, CDR2 YYNGEE. The V end lost 0 bases, the J end lost 7 bases, and 5 bases lay between the germline ends. The length of the CDR3 is 13 residues. The CDR3 reads CASSVDGNSPLHF. The CDR3 DNA is TGTGCCAGCAGCGTAGATGGCAATTCACCCCTCCACTTT.

This clonotype was counted at least ten times. The chain employs TRBV24-1 and TRBJ1-1, with TRBD1 matching over 8 bases. The CDR3 length is 13 residues. Germline CDR1 KGHDR, CDR2 SFDVKD. V lost 3 bases and J lost 9; bases outside the gene matches: 5. The chain's CDR3 is CATSDPGTGKAFF. Written as DNA, the CDR3 is TGTGCCACCAGTGATCCCGGGACAGGCAAAGCTTTCTTT.

The gene calls are TRBV6-2 or TRBV6-3 and TRBJ2-2, with D possibly TRBD1 on 5 matching bases. The V end lost 7 bases, the J end lost 0 bases, and 18 bases lay between the germline ends. The germline V gene encodes CDR1 MNHEY and CDR2 SVGEGT. This CDR3 contains 17 residues. CDR3 amino acids: CASTSIAGRSNTGELFF. CDR3 nucleotide sequence: TGTGCCAGCACAAGTATCGCAGGGCGATCGAACACCGGGGAGCTGTTTTTT.

This clonotype was seen ten or more times. The chain links TRBV6-1 to TRBJ2-5; TRBD2 matches at 7 bases. The germline V gene has CDR1 MNHNS and CDR2 SASEGT. Germline trimming cut 2 bases from V and 5 bases from J; bases unmatched to any gene: 11. This CDR3 contains 16 residues. DNA for the CDR3: TGTGCCAGCAGTGAATATCTAGCGGAGGGGCGGGAGACCCAGTACTTC. Translated, it gives CASSEYLAEGRETQYF.

In this sample, this clonotype turned up many times. The V gene is TRBV12-5, the J gene TRBJ2-2; tentatively, D is TRBD1 (6 bases). This CDR3 is built from 15 residues. CDR1 is LGHNT, CDR2 FRNRAP, per germline. V lost 7 bases to trimming and J lost 0 bases, with 12 bases between them. CDR3 in DNA: TGTGCTAGTGTCCGGGACATCTCGAACACCGGGGAGCTGTTTTTT. This encodes CASVRDISNTGELFF.

This clonotype was seen a few times. V is TRBV5-1 and J is TRBJ1-1; the D is unclear. Germline V lookup: CDR1 SGHRS, CDR2 YFSETQ. The CDR3 totals 14 residues. V dropped 5 bases and J dropped 10 bases, with 21 bases sitting between them. The CDR3 reads CASRVSPSGSGAFF. In DNA, the CDR3 is TGCGCCAGCAGAGTTTCTCCTTCCGGGAGTGGAGCTTTCTTT.